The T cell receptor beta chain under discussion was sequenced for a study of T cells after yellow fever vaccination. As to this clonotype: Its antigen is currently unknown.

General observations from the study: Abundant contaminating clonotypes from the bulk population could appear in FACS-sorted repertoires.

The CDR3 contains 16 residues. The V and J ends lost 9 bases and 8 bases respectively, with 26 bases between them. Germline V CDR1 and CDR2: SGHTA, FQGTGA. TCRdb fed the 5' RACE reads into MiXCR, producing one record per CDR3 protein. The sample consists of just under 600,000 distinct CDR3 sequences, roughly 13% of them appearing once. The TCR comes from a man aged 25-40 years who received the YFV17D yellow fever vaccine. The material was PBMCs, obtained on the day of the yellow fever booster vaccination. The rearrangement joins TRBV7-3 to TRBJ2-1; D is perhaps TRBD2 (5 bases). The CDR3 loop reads CARRPWKIATGYEQFF. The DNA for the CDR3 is TGTGCCAGGAGACCCTGGAAGATAGCGACGGGGTATGAGCAGTTCTTC.